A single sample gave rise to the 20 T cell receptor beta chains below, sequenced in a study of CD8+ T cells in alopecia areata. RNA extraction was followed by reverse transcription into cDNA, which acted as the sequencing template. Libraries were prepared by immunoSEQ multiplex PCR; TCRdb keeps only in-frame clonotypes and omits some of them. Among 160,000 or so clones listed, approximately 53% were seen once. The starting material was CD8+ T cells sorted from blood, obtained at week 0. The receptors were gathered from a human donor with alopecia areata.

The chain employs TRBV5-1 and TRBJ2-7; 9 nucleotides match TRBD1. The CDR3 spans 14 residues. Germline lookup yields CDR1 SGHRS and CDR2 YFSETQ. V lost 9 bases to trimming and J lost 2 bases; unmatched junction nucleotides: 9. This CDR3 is CATSAGTGTYEQYF. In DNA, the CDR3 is TGCGCCACCTCCGCCGGGACAGGGACCTACGAGCAGTACTTC.

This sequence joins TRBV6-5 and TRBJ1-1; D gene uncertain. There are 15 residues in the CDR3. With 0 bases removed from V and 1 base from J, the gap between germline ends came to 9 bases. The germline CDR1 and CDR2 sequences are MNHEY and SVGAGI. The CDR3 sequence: CASSYSPRQNTEAFF. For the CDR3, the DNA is TGTGCCAGCAGTTACTCGCCACGTCAGAACACTGAAGCTTTCTTT.

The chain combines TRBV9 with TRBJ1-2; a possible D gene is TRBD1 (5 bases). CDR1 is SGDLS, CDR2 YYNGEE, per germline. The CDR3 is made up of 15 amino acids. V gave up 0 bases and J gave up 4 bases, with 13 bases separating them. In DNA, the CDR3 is TGTGCCAGCAGCGTAGGCGTCGGCGGGGCCTATGGCTACACCTTC. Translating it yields CASSVGVGGAYGYTF.

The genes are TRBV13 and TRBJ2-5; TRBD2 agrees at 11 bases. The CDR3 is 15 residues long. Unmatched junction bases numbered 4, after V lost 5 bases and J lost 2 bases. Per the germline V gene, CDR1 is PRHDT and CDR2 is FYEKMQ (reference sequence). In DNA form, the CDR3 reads TGTGCCAGCAGCGTAACTAGCGGGGGACAAGAGACCCAGTACTTC. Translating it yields CASSVTSGGQETQYF.

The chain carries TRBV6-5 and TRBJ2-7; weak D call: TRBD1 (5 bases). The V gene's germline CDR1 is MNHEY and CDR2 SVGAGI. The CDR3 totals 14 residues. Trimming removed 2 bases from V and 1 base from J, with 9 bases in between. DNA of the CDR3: TGTGCCAGCAGTTACGCATCAGGGTCCTACGAGCAGTACTTC. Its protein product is CASSYASGSYEQYF.

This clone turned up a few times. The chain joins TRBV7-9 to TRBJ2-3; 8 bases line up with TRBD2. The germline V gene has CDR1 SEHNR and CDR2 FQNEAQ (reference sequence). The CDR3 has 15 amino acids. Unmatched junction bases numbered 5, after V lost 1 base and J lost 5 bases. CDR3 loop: CASSLGSGGGDTQYF. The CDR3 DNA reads TGTGCCAGCAGCTTAGGAAGCGGGGGAGGAGATACGCAGTATTTT.

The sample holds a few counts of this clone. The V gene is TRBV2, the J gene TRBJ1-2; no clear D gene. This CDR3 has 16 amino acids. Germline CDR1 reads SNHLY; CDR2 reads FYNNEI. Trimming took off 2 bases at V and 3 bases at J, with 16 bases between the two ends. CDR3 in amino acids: CASSETTPGDYYGYTF. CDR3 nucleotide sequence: TGTGCCAGCAGTGAAACAACGCCGGGAGATTACTATGGCTACACCTTC.

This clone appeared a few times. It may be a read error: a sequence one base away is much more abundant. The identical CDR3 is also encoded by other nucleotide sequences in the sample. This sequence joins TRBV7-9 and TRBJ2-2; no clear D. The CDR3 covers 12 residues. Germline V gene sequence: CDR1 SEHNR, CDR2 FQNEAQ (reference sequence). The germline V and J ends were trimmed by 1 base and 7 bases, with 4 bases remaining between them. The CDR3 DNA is TGTGCCAGCAGCTTAGGGAGCGGGGAGCTGTTTTTT. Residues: CASSLGSGELFF.

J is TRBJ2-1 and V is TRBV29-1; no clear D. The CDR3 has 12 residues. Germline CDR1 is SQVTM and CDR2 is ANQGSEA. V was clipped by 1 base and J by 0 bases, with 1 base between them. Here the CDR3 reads CSVEGSYNEQFF. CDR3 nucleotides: TGCAGCGTTGAAGGCTCCTACAATGAGCAGTTCTTC.

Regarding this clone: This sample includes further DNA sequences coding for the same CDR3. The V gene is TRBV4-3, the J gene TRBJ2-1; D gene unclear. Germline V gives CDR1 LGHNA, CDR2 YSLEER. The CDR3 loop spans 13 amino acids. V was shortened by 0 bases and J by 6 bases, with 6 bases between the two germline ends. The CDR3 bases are TGCGCCAGCAGCCAAGACGCCAGCAATGAGCAGTTCTTC. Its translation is CASSQDASNEQFF.

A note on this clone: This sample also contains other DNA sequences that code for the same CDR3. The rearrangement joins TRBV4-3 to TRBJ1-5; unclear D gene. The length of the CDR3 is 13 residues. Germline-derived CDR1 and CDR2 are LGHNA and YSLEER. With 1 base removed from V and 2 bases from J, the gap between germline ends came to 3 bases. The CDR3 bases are TGCGCCAGCAGCCAAGGGCGCAATCAGCCCCAGCATTTT. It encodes CASSQGRNQPQHF.

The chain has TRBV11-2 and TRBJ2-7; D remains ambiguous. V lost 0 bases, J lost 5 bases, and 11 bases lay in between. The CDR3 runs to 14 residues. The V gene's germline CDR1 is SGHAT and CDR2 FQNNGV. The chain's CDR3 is CASSLESPVDEQYF. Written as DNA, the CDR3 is TGTGCCAGCAGCTTAGAGAGTCCCGTGGACGAGCAGTACTTC. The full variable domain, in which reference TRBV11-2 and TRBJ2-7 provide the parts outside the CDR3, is EAGVAQSPRYKIIEKRQSVAFWCNPISGHATLYWYQQILGQGPKLLIQFQNNGVVDDSQLPKDRFSAERLKGVDSTLKIQPAKLEDSAVYLCASSLESPVDEQYFGPGTRLTVT.

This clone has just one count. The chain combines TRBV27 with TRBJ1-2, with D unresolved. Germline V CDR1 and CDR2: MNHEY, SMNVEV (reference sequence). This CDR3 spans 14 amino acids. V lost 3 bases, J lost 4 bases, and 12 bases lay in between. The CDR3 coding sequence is TGTGCCAGCAGTTTGTCGCCTGAGGTCTATGGCTACACCTTC. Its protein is CASSLSPEVYGYTF.

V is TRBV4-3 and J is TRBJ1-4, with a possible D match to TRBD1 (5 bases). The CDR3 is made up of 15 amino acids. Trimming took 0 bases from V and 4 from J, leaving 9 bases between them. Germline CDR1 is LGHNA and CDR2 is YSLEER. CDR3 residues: CASSQDWDLNEKLFF. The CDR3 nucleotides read TGCGCCAGCAGCCAAGATTGGGACCTTAATGAAAAACTGTTTTTT.

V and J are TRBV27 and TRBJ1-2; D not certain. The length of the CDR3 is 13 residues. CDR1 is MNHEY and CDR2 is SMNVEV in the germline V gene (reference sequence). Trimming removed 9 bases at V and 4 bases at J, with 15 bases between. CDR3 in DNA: TGTGCCAGTCGAGGGCCGACTTTCTATGGCTACACCTTC. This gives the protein CASRGPTFYGYTF.

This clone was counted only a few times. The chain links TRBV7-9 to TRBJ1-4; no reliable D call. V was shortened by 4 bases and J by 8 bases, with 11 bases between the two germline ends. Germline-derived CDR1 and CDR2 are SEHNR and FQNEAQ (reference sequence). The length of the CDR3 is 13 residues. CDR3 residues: CASSSPIGEKLFF. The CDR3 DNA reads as TGTGCCAGCAGCTCTCCGATAGGGGAAAAACTGTTTTTT.

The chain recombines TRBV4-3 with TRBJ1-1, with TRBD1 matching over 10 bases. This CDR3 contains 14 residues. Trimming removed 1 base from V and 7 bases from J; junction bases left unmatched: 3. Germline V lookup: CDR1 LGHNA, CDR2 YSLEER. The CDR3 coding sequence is TGCGCCAGCAGCCAAGCGACAGGGGGCCTTGAAGCTTTCTTT. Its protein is CASSQATGGLEAFF.

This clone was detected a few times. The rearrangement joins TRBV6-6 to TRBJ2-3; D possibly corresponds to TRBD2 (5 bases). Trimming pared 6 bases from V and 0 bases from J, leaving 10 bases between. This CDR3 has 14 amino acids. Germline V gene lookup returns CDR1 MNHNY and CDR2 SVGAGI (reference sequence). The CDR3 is CASSPEGSTDTQYF. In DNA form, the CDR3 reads TGTGCCAGCAGCCCCGAGGGTAGCACAGATACGCAGTATTTT.

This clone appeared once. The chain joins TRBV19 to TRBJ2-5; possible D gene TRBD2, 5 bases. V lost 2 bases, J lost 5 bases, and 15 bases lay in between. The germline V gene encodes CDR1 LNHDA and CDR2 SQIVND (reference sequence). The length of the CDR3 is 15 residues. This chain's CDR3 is CASSILGTSGETQYF. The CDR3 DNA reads TGTGCCAGTAGTATATTAGGAACGTCGGGGGAGACCCAGTACTTC.

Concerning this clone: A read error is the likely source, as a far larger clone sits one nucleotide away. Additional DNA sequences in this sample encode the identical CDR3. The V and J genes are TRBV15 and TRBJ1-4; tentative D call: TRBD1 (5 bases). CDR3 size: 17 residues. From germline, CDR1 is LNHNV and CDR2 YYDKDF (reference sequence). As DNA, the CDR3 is TGTGCCACGAGCAGAGTTGACAGAAAACACCGTGGTGAAAAACTGTTTTTT. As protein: CATSRVDRKHRGEKLFF.